A selection of T cell receptor beta chains follows, all from one sample in a study of control samples from healthy donors and cancer patients. Clones were read by immunoSEQ multiplex PCR, and TCRdb kept only the in-frame ones, dropping some. The sample has about 82,000 clones, 90% to 95% seen once; the top ten hold 4.5% to 5.5%. Sample: blood. Every receptor here comes from a woman aged 18-29 years in good health. The CDR3 runs from the conserved cysteine through the conserved F or W. The D gene is left open where the match is weak. Not all rows give a size; the values are once, few, many and, for expanded clones, a class.

17 | TRBJ1-5 | once | TRBV5-1 | TRBD1 | CASSEGQGGFSNQPQHF | TGCGCCAGCAGCGAAGGACAGGGGGGATTTAGCAATCAGCCCCAGCATTTT
16 | TRBJ1-6 | . | TRBV15 | . | CATSRDWRSGGSPLHF | TGTGCCACCAGCAGAGATTGGAGGTCCGGGGGTTCACCCCTCCACTTT
14 | TRBJ2-5 | . | TRBV18 | TRBD1 | CASSLKTGMETQYF | TGTGCCAGCTCACTGAAGACAGGGATGGAGACCCAGTACTTC
16 | TRBJ2-1 | . | TRBV7-2 | . | CASSLPSRVSYNEQFF | TGTGCCAGCAGCTTACCCTCCAGGGTATCCTACAATGAGCAGTTCTTC
17 | TRBJ2-1 | . | TRBV5-6 | . | CASSLGDTRLSYNEQFF | TGTGCCAGCAGCTTGGGGGACACACGACTCTCCTACAATGAGCAGTTCTTC
14 | TRBJ2-3 | . | TRBV5-3 | . | CARSLVLLTDTQYF | TGTGCCAGAAGCTTGGTTCTCCTCACAGATACGCAGTATTTT
14 | TRBJ2-7 | once | TRBV28 | . | CASSSHRGGYEQYF | TGTGCCAGCAGTTCGCACAGGGGGGGCTACGAGCAGTACTTC
17 | TRBJ1-6 | . | TRBV15 | TRBD1 | CATSRANPRTGNSPLHF | TGTGCCACCAGCAGAGCAAACCCCAGGACAGGGAATTCACCCCTCCACTTT
14 | TRBJ1-2 | . | TRBV6-5 | . | CASRDLIRGQGYTF | TGTGCCAGCAGGGACTTGATCAGGGGTCAAGGCTACACCTTC
11 | TRBJ1-6 | . | TRBV6-5 | . | CAWGDNSPLHF | TGTGCTTGGGGGGACAATTCACCCCTCCACTTT
12 | TRBJ2-7 | once | TRBV4-2 | . | CASSLLYGEQYF | TGTGCCAGCAGCCTCCTCTACGGCGAGCAGTACTTC
14 | TRBJ2-1 | . | TRBV15 | . | CATSREVGANEQFF | TGTGCCACCAGCAGAGAGGTTGGAGCGAATGAGCAGTTCTTC
15 | TRBJ1-2 | . | TRBV3-1/TRBV3-2 | . | CASSPSGNANYGYTF | TGTGCCAGCAGCCCCTCGGGCAATGCGAACTATGGCTACACCTTC
10 | TRBJ1-4 | . | TRBV20-1 | . | CSARREKLFF | TGCAGTGCTAGACGCGAAAAACTGTTTTTT